This TCR beta chain was sequenced in a study of blood T cell repertoires in COVID-19. The overall study: Samples of COVID-19 (acute and convalescent) were obtained from the United States, Italy and Spain.

As processed by the authors: For nucleated cells, counts were estimated from reference gene primer amplification. The data were produced by immunoSEQ multiplex PCR, yet TCRdb's version contains in-frame clones alone and is incomplete. V and J calls and clone size are given by that table; D and trimming were obtained from the DNA. The sample records about 320,000 clones, approximately 88% being singletons. CDR3 length: 14 residues. The V gene end was trimmed by 6 bases and the J gene end by 7 bases; junction bases not matched to a gene: 8. In germline, CDR1 is MDHEN, CDR2 SYDVKM. The TCR comes from a man aged 18 to 30 who had recovered from COVID-19. This chain joins TRBV28 and TRBJ1-4; 7 bases are shared with TRBD1. Sequencing was carried out using peripheral blood. CDR3 DNA: TGTGCCAGCAGGTATGGCAGGGGGTCTGAAAAACTGTTTTTT. It yields the protein CASRYGRGSEKLFF.